This T cell receptor (beta chain) was documented in a study of OX40 agonist ivuxolimab in advanced cancers. Across the study: Partial responses occurred in three patients (one hepatocellular carcinoma, two cutaneous melanoma).

Assay used: immunoSEQ multiplex PCR; TCRdb lists only in-frame clones, some missing. The sample carries some 69,000 clones, roughly nine tenths recorded once. The CDR3 sequence is 15 residues long. The V and J ends lost 0 bases and 6 bases respectively, with 13 bases between them. CDR1 SGHKS and CDR2 YYEKEE come from the germline V gene (reference sequence). This rearrangement joins TRBV5-5 to TRBJ2-1; perhaps TRBD2 as D (5 bases). This receptor was obtained from an adult with an advanced solid tumor such as melanoma, head and neck, liver or kidney cancer. Here the sequenced sample was CD4+ or CD8+ T cells sorted from blood, taken in a trial of the OX40 agonist ivuxolimab. The CDR3 nucleotides read TGTGCCAGCAGCTTGGAGGGCCTAGCCCCCAATGAGCAGTTCTTC. Protein: CASSLEGLAPNEQFF.